This TCR delta chain was identified in a study of Vδ1+ human thymocytes. Study conclusions and caveats: Thymic delta-chain repertoires held roughly 18% Vdelta2 sequences and few Vdelta3, despite high sort purity. Highly polyclonal TRG and TRD repertoires with Gaussian CDR3 length distributions appeared in thymus.

The template was reverse-transcribed extracted RNA. Multiplex PCR used pooled V-gene forward primers and a constant-region reverse primer to amplify CDR3s. TCRdb made new clone calls on the multiplex PCR reads using CATT. The profile shows 23,000 or so delta-chain clones, about 7.4% of them singletons. This CDR3 is built from 18 residues. The V and J ends lost 3 bases and 0 bases, in that order; junction bases with no gene match: 12. The germline gives CDR1 TSWWSYY, CDR2 QGS. There are a few counts of this clone. Its antigen is undetermined. This TCR derives from a girl in the first two years of life who had congenital heart surgery. This sequence joins TRDV1 and TRDJ1; 8 bases align to TRDD3. Input material: Vdelta1+ gamma-delta thymocytes from the thymus. Subset of the sample: FACS-sorted CD3+ TCRalphabeta- TCRVdelta1+ TCRVdelta2- thymocytes. As DNA, the CDR3 is TGTGCTCTTGGGGACCTACGACCCCGGGATACGTACACCGATAAACTCATCTTT. Encoded protein: CALGDLRPRDTYTDKLIF.